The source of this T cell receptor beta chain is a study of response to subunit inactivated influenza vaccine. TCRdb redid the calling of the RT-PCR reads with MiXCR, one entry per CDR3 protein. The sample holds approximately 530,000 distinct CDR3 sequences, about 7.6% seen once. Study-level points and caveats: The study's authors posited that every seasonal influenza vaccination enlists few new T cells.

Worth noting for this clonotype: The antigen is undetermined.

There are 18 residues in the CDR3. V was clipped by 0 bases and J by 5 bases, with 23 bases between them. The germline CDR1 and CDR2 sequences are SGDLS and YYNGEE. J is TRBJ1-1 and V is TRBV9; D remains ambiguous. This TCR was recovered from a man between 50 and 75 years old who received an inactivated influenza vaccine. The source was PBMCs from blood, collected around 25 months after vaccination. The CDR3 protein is CASSVGTRRGPSDTEAFF. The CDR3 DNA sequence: TGTGCCAGCAGCGTAGGGACCCGACGTGGGCCGAGTGATACTGAAGCTTTCTTT.